This T cell receptor beta chain was profiled in a study of shared clonotypes between healthy human individuals. Turning to the study itself: Researchers assigned three CD4 naive, three CD4 memory, two CD8 naive and one CD8 memory plate to each donor.

V lost 0 bases, J lost 4 bases, and 4 bases stayed unmatched. The CDR3 has 15 amino acids. The V gene's germline CDR1 is SGDLS and CDR2 YYNGEE. This clone was seen once. CD45RO-negative CD8 cells positively selected for CCR7 made up the naive population, which excluded terminally differentiated effector memory CD45RA+ cells. At a deep level, the assay was run. When replicate PCRs were run on sorted subsets, they used 200 to 250 ng DNA, some 29,000 T cell genomes. Per the authors' pipeline: Filtering of immunoSEQ junctional sequences could not match full-length read filtering. Method: immunoSEQ multiplex PCR; TCRdb's copy keeps in-frame clones and lacks some. V and J calls and clone size are copied from that table; D and trimming were computed from the DNA. The table records just over 2,000,000 clones, about 95% of them present only once.

The chain employs TRBV9 and TRBJ2-7; 10 bases agree with TRBD2. Sequenced material: naive CD8+ T cells sorted from blood. This clonotype was obtained from a man aged 18-30 years in good health. Here the CDR3 DNA reads TGTGCCAGCAGCGTAGGAATAGCGGGAGGTTACGAGCAGTACTTC. It codes for CASSVGIAGGYEQYF.